A single sample is the source of the 32 T cell receptor beta chains below, sequenced in a study of blood T cells in healthy people across ages. The use of a sample-barcoded 5' primer and a J-beta primer mix characterized a second PCR of roughly 7 to 12 cycles. MiXCR, applied by TCRdb to the 5' RACE reads, yields one record per CDR3 protein. The sample lists approximately 1,700,000 distinct CDR3 sequences, 30% to 40% occurring once. The sequencing input was blood. The origin of the receptors is a human donor in good health.

V is TRBV29-1 and J is TRBJ1-1, with TRBD1 matching 9 bases. The CDR3 spans 13 residues. Germline-derived CDR1 and CDR2 are SQVTM and ANQGSEA. The ends lost 4 bases at V and 5 bases at J; junction bases unmatched: 5. For the CDR3, the DNA is TGCAGCGTTGGGCTGACAGGGGGGACTGAAGCTTTCTTT. It translates to CSVGLTGGTEAFF.

This sequence joins TRBV24-1 and TRBJ2-1; a weak D match, TRBD2 (5 bases). Germline V CDR1 and CDR2: KGHDR, SFDVKD. The ends were cut back, 7 bases at V and 5 bases at J, with 20 bases in the middle. The CDR3 extends over 16 amino acids. This CDR3 reads CATSLTSGIPNNEQFF. In DNA form, the CDR3 reads TGTGCCACCAGCCTGACTTCCGGGATTCCTAACAATGAGCAGTTCTTC.

The CDR3 bases are TGTGCTAGTGGTTTCTCGGGCGGAGACCTTAACTATGGCTACACCTTC. As protein: CASGFSGGDLNYGYTF. This chain uses TRBV12-5 with TRBJ1-2; D gene unclear. V was cut by 3 bases and J by 1 base, with 15 bases left in between. Germline CDR1 reads LGHNT; CDR2 reads FRNRAP. The length of the CDR3 is 16 residues. The full variable domain, completed using reference TRBV12-5 and TRBJ1-2, is DARVTQTPRHKVTEMGQEVTMRCQPILGHNTVFWYRQTMMQGLELLAYFRNRAPLDDSGMPKDRFSAEMPDATLATLKIQPSEPRDSAVYFCASGFSGGDLNYGYTFGSGTRLTVV.

This clonotype was seen a few times. The chain employs TRBV4-2 and TRBJ2-3, with D maybe TRBD1 (6 bases). The CDR3 has 13 residues. V lost 0 bases, J lost 9 bases, and 10 bases lay in between. CDR1 is LGHNA and CDR2 is YNFKEQ in the germline V gene. CDR3 DNA: TGTGCCAGCAGCCAAGAGCAGGGGATGACGCAGTATTTT. Translation: CASSQEQGMTQYF.

The chain has TRBV7-8 and TRBJ2-5; no clear D gene. This CDR3 is 12 amino acids long. Trimming pared 3 bases from V and 7 bases from J, leaving 9 bases between. Germline-derived CDR1 and CDR2 are SGHVS and FQNEAQ. CDR3 loop: CASSFYIGTQYF. For the CDR3, the DNA is TGTGCCAGCAGCTTCTATATCGGGACCCAGTACTTC.

This clonotype was detected many times. The chain joins TRBV20-1 to TRBJ2-5; 8 bases fit TRBD2. Germline V gene sequence: CDR1 DFQATT, CDR2 SNEGSKA (reference sequence). The V gene end was trimmed by 1 base and the J gene end by 4 bases; junction bases not matched to a gene: 17. This CDR3 spans 18 amino acids. As DNA, the CDR3 is TGCAGTGCTAGAGTCGCGGGATCAGCGGGGGCCCGTGGAGAGACCCAGTACTTC. Amino acids: CSARVAGSAGARGETQYF.

The chain uses TRBV13 and TRBJ1-3, with TRBD1 identical over 9 bases. J gave up 4 bases and V 4 bases, and 17 bases lay outside the gene matches. Per germline, CDR1 PRHDT and CDR2 FYEKMQ (reference sequence). The CDR3 has 19 amino acids. The CDR3 loop is CASSSAVTGGATAGNTIYF. CDR3 coding DNA: TGTGCCAGCAGCTCCGCGGTCACAGGGGGCGCGACGGCCGGAAACACCATATATTTT.

Details on this clonotype: At one boundary the junction diverges from the germline segment, which might be a read error. J is TRBJ2-3 and V is TRBV28; D not resolved. Germline V gene data show CDR1 as MDHEN and CDR2 as SYDVKM. The CDR3 runs to 16 residues. The CDR3 sequence is CAGSDIGVVSTDTQYF. The CDR3 bases are TGTGCCGGCAGTGATATCGGTGTCGTTAGCACAGATACGCAGTATTTT. The full variable domain, rest sourced from reference TRBV28 and TRBJ2-3, is DVKVTQSSRYLVKRTGEKVFLECVQDMDHENMFWYRQDPGLGLRLIYFSYDVKMKEKGDIPEGYSVSREKKERFSLILESASTNQTSMYLCAGSDIGVVSTDTQYFGPGTRLTVL.

The sample holds a few counts of this clonotype. The chain has TRBV28 and TRBJ1-1, with a possible D match to TRBD1 (5 bases). The V gene's germline CDR1 is MDHEN and CDR2 SYDVKM. The germline V and J ends were trimmed by 7 bases and 11 bases, with 20 bases remaining between them. The CDR3 is 13 amino acids. The CDR3 spells CASTSGTDYGAFF. As DNA, the CDR3 is TGTGCCAGCACGTCCGGGACTGACTATGGGGCTTTCTTT.

V gene TRBV2 combines with J gene TRBJ2-3, with D unresolved. The CDR3 has 12 amino acids. V was trimmed by 3 bases and J by 5 bases, leaving 6 bases between them. CDR1 is SNHLY and CDR2 is FYNNEI in the germline V gene. The CDR3 here is CASSDREDTQYF. CDR3 nucleotide sequence: TGTGCCAGCAGTGACCGTGAAGATACGCAGTATTTT.

This clonotype was picked up a small number of times. The rearrangement links TRBV7-3 to TRBJ1-2, with 7 bases aligning to TRBD1. The CDR3 length is 13 residues. The V and J ends lost 3 bases and 8 bases, in that order; junction bases with no gene match: 6. The V gene's germline CDR1 is SGHTA and CDR2 FQGTGA. CDR3 sequence (DNA): TGTGCCAGCAGCTTTAAGACAGGGCAAGGCTACACCTTC. The encoded protein is CASSFKTGQGYTF. The full variable domain, its missing parts supplied by reference TRBV7-3 and TRBJ1-2, is GAGVSQTPSNKVTEKGKYVELRCDPISGHTALYWYRQSLGQGPEFLIYFQGTGAADDSGLPNDRFFAVRPEGSVSTLKIQRTERGDSAVYLCASSFKTGQGYTFGSGTRLTVV.

The V call is TRBV20-1, the J call TRBJ2-3; 10 bases fit TRBD2. With 1 base clipped from V and 2 bases from J, the junction kept 3 bases outside the gene matches. Germline V CDR1 and CDR2: DFQATT, SNEGSKA (reference sequence). The CDR3 runs 15 residues. CDR3 loop: CSARVLAGDTDTQYF. The CDR3, as DNA: TGCAGTGCTAGAGTGCTAGCGGGGGACACAGATACGCAGTATTTT.

In the case of this clonotype: The junction shows a germline mismatch at one end, possibly a read error. J is TRBJ2-1 and V is TRBV7-8, with TRBD2 identical over 10 bases. The CDR3 is 15 residues long. From germline, CDR1 is SGHVS and CDR2 FQNEAQ. This CDR3 reads CASSTQTSGSNERFF. The CDR3 DNA sequence: TGTGCCAGCAGCACGCAGACTAGCGGGTCCAATGAGCGGTTCTTC.

V gene TRBV7-9 combines with J gene TRBJ2-1; D perhaps matches TRBD2 (7 bases). The germline CDR1 and CDR2 sequences are SEHNR and FQNEAQ (reference sequence). The CDR3 spans 15 residues. V lost 2 bases to trimming and J lost 8 bases, with 16 bases between them. The CDR3 here is CASSLRGGPLDEQFF. The CDR3 coding sequence is TGTGCCAGCAGCTTAAGGGGGGGCCCTTTGGATGAGCAGTTCTTC.

This clonotype showed up just a few times. The V and J genes are TRBV9 and TRBJ2-2; D call uncertain. There are 14 residues in the CDR3. Trimming stripped 5 bases from V and 1 base from J, with 9 bases between. Germline-derived CDR1 and CDR2 are SGDLS and YYNGEE. CDR3 in DNA: TGTGCCAGCAGAACGGGTGGGAACACCGGGGAGCTGTTTTTT. Translation: CASRTGGNTGELFF.

The chain has TRBV20-1 and TRBJ2-1; D may match TRBD1 or TRBD2 (5 bases each). The CDR3 loop spans 14 amino acids. The V end lost 5 bases, the J end lost 1 base, and 12 bases lay between the germline ends. The germline gives CDR1 DFQATT, CDR2 SNEGSKA (reference sequence). CDR3 DNA: TGCAGTGCTGACCCAGGGAGATCCTACAATGAGCAGTTCTTC. It encodes CSADPGRSYNEQFF.

V is TRBV7-9 and J is TRBJ1-1, with 7 bases that match TRBD1. This CDR3 spans 16 amino acids. V gave up 0 bases and J gave up 2 bases; unmatched junction bases: 6. Germline loops: CDR1 SEHNR, CDR2 FQNEAQ (reference sequence). CDR3 loop: CASSLAVGQFNTEAFF. As DNA, the CDR3 is TGTGCCAGCAGCTTAGCCGTGGGACAGTTCAACACTGAAGCTTTCTTT.

This clonotype was recorded a few times. CDR3 coding DNA: TGCAGCGTTGAGACAGCTGCTGGGGAGACCCAGTACTTC. Its translation: CSVETAAGETQYF. The V gene is TRBV29-1, the J gene TRBJ2-5; TRBD1 is a possible D gene (5 bases). Trimming pared 3 bases from V and 5 bases from J, leaving 13 bases between. Germline loops: CDR1 SQVTM, CDR2 ANQGSEA. The CDR3 contains 13 residues.

The chain joins TRBV20-1 to TRBJ2-1; D call uncertain. The CDR3 loop spans 13 amino acids. Trimming took 6 bases from V and 8 from J, leaving 17 bases between them. CDR1 and CDR2 (germline): DFQATT, SNEGSKA (reference sequence). CDR3 region: CSALDPAGDEQFF. DNA for the CDR3: TGCAGTGCCCTGGACCCCGCTGGAGATGAGCAGTTCTTC.

This clonotype was counted between two and nine times. The chain joins TRBV5-1 to TRBJ2-1; a possible D gene is TRBD1 (5 bases). Trimming took 0 bases from V and 8 from J, leaving 12 bases between them. Germline V CDR1 and CDR2: SGHRS, YFSETQ. This CDR3 spans 14 amino acids. The CDR3 sequence: CASSLVAGFHEQFF. Here the CDR3 DNA reads TGCGCCAGCAGCTTGGTAGCAGGGTTCCATGAGCAGTTCTTC.

This clonotype was seen only a few times. The chain employs TRBV11-2 and TRBJ1-1, with TRBD1 identical over 10 bases. The CDR3 extends over 15 amino acids. Germline loops: CDR1 SGHAT, CDR2 FQNNGV. After removal of 1 base from V and 6 bases from J, the junction contained 5 bases not matched to a gene. CDR3 nucleotides: TGTGCCAGCAGCTTAGGGACAGGGGGTAACGCTGAAGCTTTCTTT. Its translation is CASSLGTGGNAEAFF.

The V gene is TRBV20-1, the J gene TRBJ1-1, with TRBD1 matching 9 bases. The CDR3 has 14 residues. Germline loops: CDR1 DFQATT, CDR2 SNEGSKA (reference sequence). J lost 6 bases, V lost 5 bases, and 10 bases had no gene match. The CDR3 DNA is TGCAGTGCTTTGCCGGGACAGGGTTACCCTGAAGCTTTCTTT. Protein: CSALPGQGYPEAFF.

Note on this clonotype: At one of its ends the junction is not consistent with the germline gene, which may arise from a read error. V gene TRBV5-1 combines with J gene TRBJ2-7, with D possibly being TRBD2 (6 bases). The germline V gene encodes CDR1 SGHRS and CDR2 YFSETQ. The CDR3 sequence is 11 residues long. CDR3 sequence reads: CASGLGGEQYF. The CDR3 DNA sequence: TGCGCCAGCGGCTTGGGAGGCGAGCAGTACTTC.

This chain connects TRBV11-1 to TRBJ1-2; no firm D call. The germline gives CDR1 SGHAT, CDR2 FQDESV (reference sequence). The CDR3 sequence is 15 residues long. Trimming shortened V by 5 bases and J by 4 bases, and 17 bases separated the two germline ends. In DNA form, the CDR3 reads TGTGCCAGCAGCCCCGACGGGCAGCAGACCTATGGCTACACCTTC. Translating it yields CASSPDGQQTYGYTF.

In its sample, this clonotype was seen a few times. In DNA form, the CDR3 reads TGCGCCAGCAGCTTGCGAGGTCTTCTCTCCTATAATTCACCCCTCCACTTT. This sequence encodes CASSLRGLLSYNSPLHF. This chain joins TRBV5-1 and TRBJ1-6; the D is unclear. The germline V and J ends were trimmed by 1 base and 0 bases, with 11 bases remaining between them. Looked up from germline, CDR1 is SGHRS and CDR2 is YFSETQ. The CDR3 is 17 amino acids.

The chain is built from TRBV12-3 or TRBV12-4 and TRBJ2-1, with 9 bases aligning to TRBD2. Trimming took 6 bases from V and 6 from J; bases not matched to a gene: 9. The CDR3 covers 15 residues. The CDR3 loop is CASRVGLATSNEQFF. The CDR3 DNA reads as TGTGCCAGCAGAGTCGGACTAGCGACCTCCAATGAGCAGTTCTTC.

The chain carries TRBV7-2 and TRBJ2-7; 10 nucleotides align to TRBD1. The J call may be incorrect, as the DNA end agrees better with TRBJ2-5. The CDR3 has 16 residues. Looked up from germline, CDR1 is SGHTA and CDR2 is FQGNSA. The CDR3 DNA reads as TGTGCCAGCAGCCGGTGGACAGGGGGAGGAGGTGAGACCCAGTACTTC. Amino acids: CASSRWTGGGGETQYF.

This clonotype has more than one count but fewer than ten. This chain links TRBV9 with TRBJ2-5, with a tentative D call TRBD2 (5 bases). With 0 bases removed from V and 2 bases from J, the gap between germline ends came to 8 bases. CDR3 size: 14 residues. Germline assignment: CDR1 SGDLS and CDR2 YYNGEE. The CDR3 loop is CASSVGLTQETQYF. The CDR3 DNA is TGTGCCAGCAGCGTAGGACTAACTCAAGAGACCCAGTACTTC.

This clonotype was counted ten times or more. This chain uses TRBV29-1 with TRBJ2-3; perhaps TRBD1 as D (6 bases). The CDR3 sequence is 14 residues long. V lost 4 bases, J lost 2 bases, and 13 bases lay in between. Germline CDR1 and CDR2: SQVTM and ANQGSEA. CDR3 protein: CSVVRTAITDTQYF. The DNA for the CDR3 is TGCAGCGTTGTTCGGACAGCGATCACAGATACGCAGTATTTT.

This clonotype was seen a handful of times. V and J are TRBV21-1 and TRBJ2-5; the D call of TRBD2 is as the table states it, not checked on the DNA. TRBV21-1 has pseudogene status. This CDR3 comprises 15 residues. The CDR3 spells CASSGLVQSQETQYF. As DNA, the CDR3 is TGTGCCAGCAGTGGGCTTGTCCAGAGCCAAGAGACCCAGTACTTC.

This clonotype was counted only a few times. The rearrangement uses TRBV2 and TRBJ2-1; D is possibly TRBD2 (6 bases). The CDR3 has 17 amino acids. The germline gives CDR1 SNHLY, CDR2 FYNNEI. V was clipped by 9 bases and J by 7 bases, with 28 bases between them. CDR3 amino acids: CARRESSGRFVSNEQFF. Written as DNA, the CDR3 is TGTGCCAGACGTGAAAGTTCGGGGAGGTTCGTTAGTAATGAGCAGTTCTTC.

This clonotype turned up a few times. This sequence joins TRBV9 and TRBJ2-3, with unresolved D. CDR1 SGDLS and CDR2 YYNGEE come from the germline V gene. The CDR3 spans 12 residues. V was shortened by 0 bases and J by 7 bases, with 6 bases between the two germline ends. The CDR3 region is CASSVDRNTQYF. CDR3 nucleotides: TGTGCCAGCAGCGTAGATCGAAATACGCAGTATTTT. The complete variable domain, with remaining parts taken from reference TRBV9 and TRBJ2-3, reads DSGVTQTPKHLITATGQRVTLRCSPRSGDLSVYWYQQSLDQGLQFLIQYYNGEERAKGNILERFSAQQFPDLHSELNLSSLELGDSALYFCASSVDRNTQYFGPGTRLTVL.